A selection of T cell receptor beta chains follows, all from one sample in a study of blood T cell repertoires in COVID-19. Some clones are missing from TCRdb's copy, which holds only in-frame ones; the method was immunoSEQ multiplex PCR. This sample has a few hundred thousand clones; around three quarters occur once, and the top ten carry roughly 6.7%. Material: peripheral blood. These receptors all stem from a woman in her sixties or seventies with acute or convalescent COVID-19. Both conserved end residues are part of each CDR3. D genes are given only for firm matches. Some rows have no size entry. The others give once, few or many, or a class for an expanded clone.

d_gene	j_gene	v_gene	abundance	CDR3aa	CDR3nt
.	TRBJ1-2	TRBV10-2	.	CARERQTRDYGYTF	TGCGCCAGAGAAAGGCAGACTAGAGACTATGGCTACACCTTC
TRBD2	TRBJ2-1	TRBV7-9	.	CASSFSGGGGNEQFF	TGTGCCAGCAGCTTTAGCGGGGGTGGCGGGAATGAGCAGTTCTTC
TRBD1	TRBJ1-1	TRBV5-5	few	CASSLAPGQGTEAFF	TGTGCCAGCAGCTTGGCCCCGGGACAGGGCACTGAAGCTTTCTTT
.	TRBJ2-5	TRBV7-9	.	CASSYQGGGPQETQYF	TGTGCCAGCAGCTACCAAGGGGGGGGCCCCCAAGAGACCCAGTACTTC
TRBD2	TRBJ2-5	TRBV7-2	.	CASSFQRGKGETQYF	TGTGCCAGCAGCTTTCAGCGGGGGAAAGGGGAGACCCAGTACTTC
.	TRBJ2-1	TRBV30	.	CAWSVGTRLGNEQFF	TGTGCCTGGAGTGTAGGGACAAGACTTGGGAATGAGCAGTTCTTC
TRBD2	TRBJ2-2	TRBV5-1	once	CASGNSGLAGIGELFF	TGCGCCAGCGGGAACTCGGGACTAGCGGGTATCGGGGAGCTGTTTTTT
.	TRBJ1-2	TRBV24-1	few	CATSAGYGYTF	TGTGCCACCAGCGCGGGATATGGCTACACCTTC
.	TRBJ2-3	TRBV24-1	.	CATSDVGLPDTQYF	TGTGCCACCAGTGACGTTGGCCTCCCGGATACGCAGTATTTT
.	TRBJ2-5	TRBV29-1	few	CSVAGRGGQETQYF	TGCAGCGTGGCAGGGAGAGGGGGCCAAGAGACCCAGTACTTC
.	TRBJ1-4	TRBV14	.	CASSHTPLGEKLFF	TGTGCCAGCAGCCACACCCCACTCGGGGAAAAACTGTTTTTT
.	TRBJ2-2	TRBV3-1/TRBV3-2	.	CASSPDSANTGELFF	TGTGCCAGCAGCCCGGACAGTGCGAACACCGGGGAGCTGTTTTTT
TRBD2	TRBJ2-5	TRBV10-2	.	CASSETREGETQYF	TGCGCCAGCAGTGAGACGAGGGAGGGCGAGACCCAGTACTTC
TRBD1	TRBJ2-5	TRBV9	few	CASGVGQGEETQYF	TGTGCCAGCGGCGTGGGACAGGGGGAAGAGACCCAGTACTTC
TRBD2	TRBJ2-1	TRBV7-2	few	CASSLDTASGGALNEQFF	TGTGCCAGCAGCTTGGATACCGCTAGCGGGGGGGCTCTGAATGAGCAGTTCTTC
.	TRBJ2-3	TRBV24-1	.	CATSDPATGDTDTQYF	TGTGCCACCAGTGACCCCGCGACAGGAGACACAGATACGCAGTATTTT
.	TRBJ2-1	TRBV7-2	.	CASSSTRQVEQFF	TGTGCCAGCAGCTCGACTCGACAGGTGGAGCAGTTCTTC
TRBD1	TRBJ2-7	TRBV10-3	.	CAISESMGQGYF	TGTGCCATCAGTGAGTCGATGGGACAGGGGTACTTC
TRBD2	TRBJ2-6	TRBV9	once	CASSVGGGAGANVLTF	TGTGCCAGCAGCGTCGGGGGAGGGGCTGGGGCCAACGTCCTGACTTTC
.	TRBJ1-1	TRBV12-3/TRBV12-4	.	CASSSQRGFEAFF	TGTGCCAGCAGTTCCCAGAGGGGGTTTGAAGCTTTCTTT